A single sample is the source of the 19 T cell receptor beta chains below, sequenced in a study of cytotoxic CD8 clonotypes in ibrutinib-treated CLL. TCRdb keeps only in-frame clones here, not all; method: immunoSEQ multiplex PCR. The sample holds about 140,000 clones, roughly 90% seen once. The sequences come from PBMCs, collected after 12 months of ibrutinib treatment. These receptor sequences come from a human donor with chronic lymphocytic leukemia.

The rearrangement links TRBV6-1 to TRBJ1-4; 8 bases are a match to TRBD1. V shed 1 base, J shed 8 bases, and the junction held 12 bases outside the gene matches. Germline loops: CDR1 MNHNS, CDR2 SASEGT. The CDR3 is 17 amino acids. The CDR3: CASSEGRGRDIIEKLFF. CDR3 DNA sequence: TGTGCCAGCAGTGAAGGCAGGGGGCGGGATATTATCGAAAAACTGTTTTTT.

This CDR3 is CASSARGRGNTIYF. The CDR3 DNA sequence: TGTGCCAGCAGTGCCAGGGGAAGAGGAAACACCATATATTTT. This sequence joins TRBV7-6 and TRBJ1-3; D possibly corresponds to TRBD1 (6 bases). Germline values: CDR1 SGHVS, CDR2 FNYEAQ. V shed 6 bases and J shed 4 bases, with 13 bases lying between them. This CDR3 has 14 amino acids. Full variable domain (remainder filled in from reference TRBV7-6 and TRBJ1-3): GAGVSQSPRYKVTKRGQDVALRCDPISGHVSLYWYRQALGQGPEFLTYFNYEAQQDKSGLPNDRFSAERPEGSISTLTIQRTEQRDSAMYRCASSARGRGNTIYFGEGSWLTVV.

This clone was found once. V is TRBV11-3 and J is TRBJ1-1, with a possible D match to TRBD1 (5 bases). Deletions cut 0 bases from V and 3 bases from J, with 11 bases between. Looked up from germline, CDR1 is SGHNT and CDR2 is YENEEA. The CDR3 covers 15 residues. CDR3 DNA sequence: TGTGCCAGCAGCTTAGACGGGGGATACGACACTGAAGCTTTCTTT. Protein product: CASSLDGGYDTEAFF.

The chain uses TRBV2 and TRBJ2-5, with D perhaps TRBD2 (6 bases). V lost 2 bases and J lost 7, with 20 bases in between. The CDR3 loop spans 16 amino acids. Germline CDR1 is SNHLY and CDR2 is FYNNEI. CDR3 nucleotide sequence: TGTGCCAGCAGTGAACTACGGGGGAACAGGAGCGGGACCCAGTACTTC. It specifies CASSELRGNRSGTQYF.

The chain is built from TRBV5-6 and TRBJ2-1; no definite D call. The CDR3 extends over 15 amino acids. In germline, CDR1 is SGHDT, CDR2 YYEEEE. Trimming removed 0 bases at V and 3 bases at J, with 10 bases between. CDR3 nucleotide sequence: TGTGCCAGCAGCTTGGGTCAGATTAACTACAATGAGCAGTTCTTC. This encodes CASSLGQINYNEQFF. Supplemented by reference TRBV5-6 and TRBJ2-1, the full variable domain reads DAGVTQSPTHLIKTRGQQVTLRCSPKSGHDTVSWYQQALGQGPQFIFQYYEEEERQRGNFPDRFSGHQFPNYSSELNVNALLLGDSALYLCASSLGQINYNEQFFGPGTRLTVL.

The CDR3 region is CASSLENSNQPQHF. The CDR3 nucleotides are TGTGCCAGCAGCTTAGAAAACAGTAATCAGCCCCAGCATTTT. This chain connects TRBV7-9 to TRBJ1-5; D not resolved. The CDR3 runs 14 residues. Trimming stripped 1 base from V and 4 bases from J, with 8 bases between. The germline CDR1 and CDR2 sequences are SEHNR and FQNEAQ (reference sequence).

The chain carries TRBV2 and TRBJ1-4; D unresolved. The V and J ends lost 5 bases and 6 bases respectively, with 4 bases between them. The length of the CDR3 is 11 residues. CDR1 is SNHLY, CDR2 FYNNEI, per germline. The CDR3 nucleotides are TGTGCCAGCAGTACAGATGAAAAACTGTTTTTT. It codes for CASSTDEKLFF.

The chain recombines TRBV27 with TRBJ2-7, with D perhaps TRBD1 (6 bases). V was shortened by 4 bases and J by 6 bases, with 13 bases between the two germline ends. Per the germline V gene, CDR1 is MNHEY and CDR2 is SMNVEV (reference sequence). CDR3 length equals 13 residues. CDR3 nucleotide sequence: TGTGCCAGCAGTTCAACAGGGTACCCCGAGCAGTACTTC. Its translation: CASSSTGYPEQYF.

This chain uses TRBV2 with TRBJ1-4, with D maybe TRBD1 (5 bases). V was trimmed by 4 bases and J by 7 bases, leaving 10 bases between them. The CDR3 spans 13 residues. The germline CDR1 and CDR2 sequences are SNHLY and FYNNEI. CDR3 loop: CASSAGLGEKLFF. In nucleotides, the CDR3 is TGTGCCAGCAGTGCGGGACTCGGTGAAAAACTGTTTTTT.

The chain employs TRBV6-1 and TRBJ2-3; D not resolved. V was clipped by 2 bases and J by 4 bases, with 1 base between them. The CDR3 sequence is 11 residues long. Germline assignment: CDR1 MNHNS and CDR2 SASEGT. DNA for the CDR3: TGTGCCAGCAGTGAACCAGATACGCAGTATTTT. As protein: CASSEPDTQYF.

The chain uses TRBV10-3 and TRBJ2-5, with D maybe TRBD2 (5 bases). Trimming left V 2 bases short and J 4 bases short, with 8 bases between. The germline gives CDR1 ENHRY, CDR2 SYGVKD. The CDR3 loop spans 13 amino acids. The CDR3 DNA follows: TGTGCCATCAGTGAGGCTGCGGGAGAGACCCAGTACTTC. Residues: CAISEAAGETQYF.

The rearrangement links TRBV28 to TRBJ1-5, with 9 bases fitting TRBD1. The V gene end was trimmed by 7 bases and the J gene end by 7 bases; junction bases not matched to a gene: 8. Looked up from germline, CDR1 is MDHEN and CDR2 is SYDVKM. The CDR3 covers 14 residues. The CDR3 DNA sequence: TGTGCCAGCACCTCGGGACAGGGAGTACAGCCCCAGCATTTT. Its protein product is CASTSGQGVQPQHF. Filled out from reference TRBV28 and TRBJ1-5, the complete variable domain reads DVKVTQSSRYLVKRTGEKVFLECVQDMDHENMFWYRQDPGLGLRLIYFSYDVKMKEKGDIPEGYSVSREKKERFSLILESASTNQTSMYLCASTSGQGVQPQHFGDGTRLSIL.

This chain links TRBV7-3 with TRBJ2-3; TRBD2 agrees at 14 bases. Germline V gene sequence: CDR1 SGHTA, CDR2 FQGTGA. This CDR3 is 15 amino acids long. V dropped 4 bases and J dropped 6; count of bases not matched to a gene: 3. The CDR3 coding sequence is TGTGCCAGCAGCTCGGGACTAGCGGGAGTTGATACGCAGTATTTT. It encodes CASSSGLAGVDTQYF.

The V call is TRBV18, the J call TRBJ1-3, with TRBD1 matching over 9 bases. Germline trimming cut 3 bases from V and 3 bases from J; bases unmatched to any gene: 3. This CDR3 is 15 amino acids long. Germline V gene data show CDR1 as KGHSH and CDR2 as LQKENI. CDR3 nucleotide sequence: TGTGCCAGCTCACCGGGACAGGGCTTTGGAAACACCATATATTTT. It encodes CASSPGQGFGNTIYF.

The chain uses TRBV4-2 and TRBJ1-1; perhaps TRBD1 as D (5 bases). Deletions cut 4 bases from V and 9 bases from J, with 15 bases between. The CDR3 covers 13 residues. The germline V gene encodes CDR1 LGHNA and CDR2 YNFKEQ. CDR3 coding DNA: TGTGCCAGCAGCCCCCTTAGGGACCATAAAGCTTTCTTT. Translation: CASSPLRDHKAFF.

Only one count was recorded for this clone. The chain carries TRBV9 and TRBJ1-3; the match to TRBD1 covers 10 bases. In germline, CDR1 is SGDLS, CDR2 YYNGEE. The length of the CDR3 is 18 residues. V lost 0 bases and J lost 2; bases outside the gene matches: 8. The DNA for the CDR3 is TGTGCCAGCAGCGTAGGAGGGGACAGGGGTTTTGCTGGAAACACCATATATTTT. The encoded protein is CASSVGGDRGFAGNTIYF.

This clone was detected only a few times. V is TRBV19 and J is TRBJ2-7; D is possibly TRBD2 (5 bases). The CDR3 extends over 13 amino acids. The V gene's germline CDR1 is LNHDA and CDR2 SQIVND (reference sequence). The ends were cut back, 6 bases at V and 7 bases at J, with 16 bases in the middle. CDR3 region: CASSSDGIKEQYF. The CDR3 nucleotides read TGTGCCAGTAGCTCGGACGGGATTAAGGAGCAGTACTTC.

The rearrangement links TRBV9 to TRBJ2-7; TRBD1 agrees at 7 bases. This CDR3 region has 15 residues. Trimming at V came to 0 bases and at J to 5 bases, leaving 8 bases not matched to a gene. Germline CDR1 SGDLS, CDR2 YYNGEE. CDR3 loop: CASSVASDRLHEQYF. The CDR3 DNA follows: TGTGCCAGCAGCGTAGCCTCGGACAGGTTGCACGAGCAGTACTTC.

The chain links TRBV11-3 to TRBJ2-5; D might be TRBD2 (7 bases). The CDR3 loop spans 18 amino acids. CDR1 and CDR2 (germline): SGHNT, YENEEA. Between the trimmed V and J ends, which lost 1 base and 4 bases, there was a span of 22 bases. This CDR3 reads CASSLGTSTSQGRETQYF. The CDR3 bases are TGTGCCAGCAGCTTAGGGACTTCGACTAGCCAGGGGAGAGAGACCCAGTACTTC.